The 32 T cell receptor beta chains below come from one sample, sequenced in a study of blood T cell repertoires in COVID-19. Libraries were prepared by immunoSEQ multiplex PCR; TCRdb keeps only in-frame clonotypes and omits some of them. The sample contains roughly 360,000 clones, around 87% of which appear only once. The sample taken for sequencing was PBMCs or T cells enriched from blood (not recorded which). The receptors derive from a man aged 25 to 45 who had recovered from COVID-19.

This rearrangement joins TRBV7-9 to TRBJ1-1; D is unclear. The germline V and J ends were trimmed by 4 bases and 3 bases, with 15 bases remaining between them. Germline CDR1 SEHNR, CDR2 FQNEAQ (reference sequence). CDR3 size: 15 residues. CDR3 coding DNA: TGTGCCAGCAGCTCGATTGGACCCGGGGACACTGAAGCTTTCTTT. Protein product: CASSSIGPGDTEAFF.

This clone occurred once. V gene TRBV5-1 combines with J gene TRBJ1-1; 8 nucleotides match TRBD1. CDR1 and CDR2 (germline): SGHRS, YFSETQ. The V and J ends lost 4 bases and 1 base, in that order; junction bases with no gene match: 3. The CDR3 consists of 14 residues. DNA for the CDR3: TGCGCCAGCAGCGTAGGACAGGGGAACACTGAAGCTTTCTTT. Residues: CASSVGQGNTEAFF.

This chain connects TRBV7-2 to TRBJ1-5, with 10 bases matching TRBD1. V was clipped by 5 bases and J by 7 bases; unmatched bases: 8. Germline V CDR1 and CDR2: SGHTA, FQGNSA. This CDR3 comprises 15 residues. CDR3 sequence (DNA): TGTGCCAGCAGCCCTGGGACAGGGGTATGGCAGCCCCAGCATTTT. Translated, it gives CASSPGTGVWQPQHF.

The chain carries TRBV20-1 and TRBJ1-2, with 7 bases that match TRBD1. V dropped 6 bases and J dropped 2; count of bases not matched to a gene: 0. Germline lookup yields CDR1 DFQATT and CDR2 SNEGSKA (reference sequence). The CDR3 has 11 residues. CDR3 region: CSAGQNYGYTF. CDR3 sequence (DNA): TGCAGTGCGGGACAGAACTATGGCTACACCTTC.

This sequence joins TRBV28 and TRBJ1-1; tentatively, D is TRBD1 (6 bases). V was clipped by 6 bases and J by 3 bases, with 23 bases between them. The CDR3 is made up of 17 amino acids. Looked up from germline, CDR1 is MDHEN and CDR2 is SYDVKM. This CDR3 reads CASSAPLGQGPYTEAFF. DNA of the CDR3: TGTGCCAGCAGCGCTCCCCTCGGGCAGGGGCCATACACTGAAGCTTTCTTT.

This chain connects TRBV7-8 to TRBJ2-7, with a weak D call TRBD2 (7 bases). Germline V gives CDR1 SGHVS, CDR2 FQNEAQ. The CDR3 contains 16 residues. V was pared by 1 base and J by 6 bases, with 19 bases between. CDR3 nucleotides: TGTGCCAGCAGCTTAGTCTTCGGGGGGCCGGATCTCGAGCAGTACTTC. Protein: CASSLVFGGPDLEQYF. Based on the CDR3 plus reference TRBV7-8 and TRBJ2-7, the full variable domain is GAGVSQSPRYKVAKRGQDVALRCDPISGHVSLFWYQQALGQGPEFLTYFQNEAQLDKSGLPSDRFFAERPEGSVSTLKIQRTQQEDSAVYLCASSLVFGGPDLEQYFGPGTRLTVT.

The chain links TRBV5-1 to TRBJ1-6, with TRBD1 identical over 7 bases. This CDR3 contains 14 residues. J was trimmed by 7 bases and V by 4 bases; bases with no gene match: 5. In germline, CDR1 is SGHRS, CDR2 YFSETQ. The CDR3 sequence is CASSVQGENSPLHF. DNA for the CDR3: TGCGCCAGCAGCGTGCAGGGGGAGAATTCACCCCTCCACTTT.

The chain uses TRBV2 and TRBJ1-3; 8 bases line up with TRBD1. This CDR3 region has 15 residues. Germline V lookup: CDR1 SNHLY, CDR2 FYNNEI. V lost 5 bases to trimming and J lost 4 bases; unmatched junction nucleotides: 7. The CDR3 is CASSPQGANGNTIYF. CDR3 bases: TGTGCCAGCAGTCCCCAGGGGGCCAACGGAAACACCATATATTTT.

This clone has a single count. The chain joins TRBV10-3 to TRBJ1-2; the match to TRBD1 covers 9 bases. From germline, CDR1 is ENHRY and CDR2 SYGVKD. V was clipped by 7 bases and J by 4 bases; unmatched bases: 4. This CDR3 spans 13 amino acids. The CDR3 bases are TGTGCCATCACGGGACAGGGTTTCTATGGCTACACCTTC. Amino acid sequence: CAITGQGFYGYTF.

CDR3 DNA: TGTGCCAGCAGTGTACGCAGGGGGGAAAAACTGTTTTTT. Amino acid sequence: CASSVRRGEKLFF. The chain recombines TRBV25-1 with TRBJ1-4; 7 bases fit TRBD1. The V gene's germline CDR1 is MGHDK and CDR2 SYGVNS. The CDR3 consists of 13 residues. With V trimmed by 4 bases and J by 8 bases, 4 bases remained unmatched.

This clone appeared once. The chain is built from TRBV5-1 and TRBJ1-2; TRBD1 is a possible D gene (6 bases). The CDR3 consists of 14 residues. Trimming left V 4 bases short and J 8 bases short, with 18 bases between. Germline V gene data show CDR1 as SGHRS and CDR2 as YFSETQ. The CDR3 here is CASSPNSGTRGYTF. CDR3 nucleotides: TGCGCCAGCAGCCCTAACTCCGGGACACGCGGCTACACCTTC.

The rearrangement links TRBV4-3 to TRBJ1-2, with D perhaps TRBD1 (5 bases). V was trimmed by 2 bases and J by 2 bases, leaving 6 bases between them. CDR1 and CDR2 from the germline V gene are LGHNA and YSLEER. There are 13 residues in the CDR3. The CDR3 here is CASSQQGNYGYTF. The CDR3 nucleotides read TGCGCCAGCAGCCAACAGGGAAACTATGGCTACACCTTC.

This chain uses TRBV18 with TRBJ1-1; D is unresolved. The V gene lost 3 bases and the J gene lost 1 base, with 9 bases spanning the gap. In germline, CDR1 is KGHSH, CDR2 LQKENI. The CDR3 has 14 residues. CDR3: CASSPRRPNTEAFF. The CDR3 DNA reads as TGTGCCAGCTCACCGAGGAGGCCGAACACTGAAGCTTTCTTT.

The V gene is TRBV30, the J gene TRBJ2-7; 8 nucleotides align to TRBD2. The ends lost 3 bases at V and 3 bases at J; junction bases unmatched: 13. The CDR3 is 16 residues long. Germline values: CDR1 GTSNPN, CDR2 SVGIG (reference sequence). This chain's CDR3 is CAWRPRGGVLGYEQYF. The CDR3 region has the DNA TGTGCCTGGAGGCCCCGGGGGGGGGTTTTAGGCTACGAGCAGTACTTC. Supplemented by reference TRBV30 and TRBJ2-7, the full variable domain reads SQTIHQWPATLVQPVGSPLSLECTVEGTSNPNLYWYRQAAGRGLQLLFYSVGIGQISSEVPQNLSASRPQDRQFILSSKKLLLSDSGFYLCAWRPRGGVLGYEQYFGPGTRLTVT.

This clone was seen more than once but under ten times. J is TRBJ2-7 and V is TRBV5-4; D unresolved. The germline CDR1 and CDR2 sequences are SGHNT and YYREEE (reference sequence). The CDR3 totals 12 residues. Deletions cut 2 bases from V and 3 bases from J, with 6 bases between. CDR3 DNA sequence: TGTGCCAGCAGCTTCGAGTTCTACGAGCAGTACTTC. This encodes CASSFEFYEQYF.

The chain carries TRBV11-2 and TRBJ2-7; D is possibly TRBD2 (5 bases). The CDR3 runs 12 residues. V was clipped by 3 bases and J by 3 bases, with 6 bases between them. Looked up from germline, CDR1 is SGHAT and CDR2 is FQNNGV. The CDR3 coding sequence is TGTGCCAGCAGCTTCGGGGTCTACGAGCAGTACTTC. This encodes CASSFGVYEQYF.

V is TRBV6-5 and J is TRBJ1-5; no definite D call. Germline V gene data show CDR1 as MNHEY and CDR2 as SVGAGI. The CDR3 length is 12 residues. This CDR3 is CATKLTGQPQHF. The CDR3 region has the DNA TGTGCTACGAAGCTCACGGGTCAGCCCCAGCATTTT.

In its sample, this clone was seen once. V usage is TRBV27 and J usage is TRBJ2-3; 9 bases map to TRBD2. CDR3 size: 15 residues. The J segment lost 2 bases and the V segment lost 8 bases, leaving 8 bases of the junction unmatched. Germline assignment: CDR1 MNHEY and CDR2 SMNVEV (reference sequence). CDR3 nucleotide sequence: TGTGCCAGCCGGGGGCTAGCGGGGATCACAGATACGCAGTATTTT. This translates into CASRGLAGITDTQYF.

This chain joins TRBV6-5 and TRBJ1-5, with D maybe TRBD1 (5 bases). The germline V gene encodes CDR1 MNHEY and CDR2 SVGAGI. The ends were cut back, 10 bases at V and 0 bases at J, with 7 bases in the middle. The CDR3 is 12 residues long. CDR3 region: CATTASNQPQHF. The CDR3 DNA reads TGTGCCACGACAGCTAGCAATCAGCCCCAGCATTTT.

The chain has TRBV2 and TRBJ1-2; D is possibly TRBD1 (5 bases). The germline V gene has CDR1 SNHLY and CDR2 FYNNEI. V was pared by 6 bases and J by 0 bases, with 11 bases between. CDR3 size: 14 residues. The CDR3 DNA is TGTGCCAGCAGAGCTGACAGCCCTAACTATGGCTACACCTTC. Protein product: CASRADSPNYGYTF.

This chain links TRBV30 with TRBJ1-1; TRBD1 is a possible D gene (5 bases). The germline V gene has CDR1 GTSNPN and CDR2 SVGIG (reference sequence). V lost 5 bases, J lost 0 bases, and 10 bases lay in between. CDR3 length equals 13 residues. The CDR3 nucleotides read TGTGCCTGGGGTTCGGGGGTGAACACTGAAGCTTTCTTT. Translation gives CAWGSGVNTEAFF.

Only a few counts were recorded for this clone. This chain links TRBV4-1 with TRBJ2-7, with 9 positions matching TRBD1. CDR1 MGHRA and CDR2 YSYEKL come from the germline V gene. The J segment lost 3 bases and the V segment lost 0 bases, leaving 3 bases of the junction unmatched. The CDR3 spans 15 residues. The CDR3 spells CASSQDEDRGYEQYF. The CDR3 DNA is TGCGCCAGCAGCCAAGATGAGGACAGGGGCTACGAGCAGTACTTC.

V is TRBV30 and J is TRBJ1-5; 7 positions agree with TRBD1. The germline CDR1 and CDR2 sequences are GTSNPN and SVGIG (reference sequence). CDR3 size: 13 residues. Trimming at V came to 4 bases and at J to 1 base, leaving 1 base not matched to a gene. CDR3 protein: CAWTRGSNQPQHF. The CDR3 DNA reads as TGTGCCTGGACCAGGGGGAGCAATCAGCCCCAGCATTTT.

The rearrangement joins TRBV30 to TRBJ1-6; TRBD1 matches at 7 bases. V was pared by 3 bases and J by 3 bases, with 2 bases of the junction left unmatched. Per the germline V gene, CDR1 is GTSNPN and CDR2 is SVGIG (reference sequence). This CDR3 is built from 14 residues. The CDR3 reads CAWRAGGYNSPLHF. The CDR3, as DNA: TGTGCCTGGAGAGCAGGGGGCTATAATTCACCCCTCCACTTT.

The table lists this clone with a count of one. This chain links TRBV3-1 (or the pseudogene TRBV3-2) with TRBJ2-4, with 9 bases identical to TRBD1. The CDR3 length is 13 residues. J gave up 6 bases and V 4 bases, and 1 base lay outside the gene matches. Germline loops: CDR1 LGHDT, CDR2 YNNKEL (reference sequence). DNA of the CDR3: TGTGCCAGCAGCCTGGACAGGGGAAACATTCAGTACTTC. Its protein product is CASSLDRGNIQYF.

V and J are TRBV5-1 and TRBJ2-3, with D unclear. CDR3 length: 12 residues. V lost 1 base, J lost 4 bases, and 4 bases lay in between. In germline, CDR1 is SGHRS, CDR2 YFSETQ. In DNA form, the CDR3 reads TGCGCCAGCAGCTTGTTCGCAGATACGCAGTATTTT. Translated: CASSLFADTQYF.

The table lists this clone with a count of one. The chain employs TRBV10-1 and TRBJ2-7; possible D gene TRBD1, 6 bases. V was clipped by 1 base and J by 2 bases, with 15 bases between them. There are 16 residues in the CDR3. CDR1 is WNHNN and CDR2 is SYGVQD in the germline V gene (reference sequence). The CDR3 protein is CASSEFGSGVTYEQYF. The CDR3 coding sequence is TGCGCCAGCAGTGAGTTCGGTTCAGGGGTCACCTACGAGCAGTACTTC.

V gene TRBV2 combines with J gene TRBJ1-2; 7 nucleotides line up with TRBD1. The CDR3 covers 11 residues. With V trimmed by 8 bases and J by 5 bases, 2 bases remained unmatched. Looked up from germline, CDR1 is SNHLY and CDR2 is FYNNEI. CDR3 DNA sequence: TGTGCCAGCGGGACAGATTATGGCTACACCTTC. Amino acid sequence: CASGTDYGYTF.

The rearrangement links TRBV27 to TRBJ1-4, with 11 bases aligning to TRBD1. The CDR3 runs to 17 residues. CDR1 and CDR2 (germline): MNHEY, SMNVEV (reference sequence). Unmatched junction bases numbered 7, after V lost 7 bases and J lost 0 bases. This chain's CDR3 is CASTGQGELATNEKLFF. In DNA form, the CDR3 reads TGTGCCAGCACGGGACAGGGGGAACTTGCAACTAATGAAAAACTGTTTTTT.

The chain employs TRBV6-5 and TRBJ1-6; tentative D call: TRBD1 (6 bases). The germline V gene encodes CDR1 MNHEY and CDR2 SVGAGI. The CDR3 spans 12 residues. V gave up 6 bases and J gave up 10 bases, with 10 bases separating them. The CDR3 DNA sequence: TGTGCCAGCAGCAAGACAGGCTCACCCCTCCACTTT. Its translation: CASSKTGSPLHF.

The rearrangement joins TRBV19 to TRBJ1-1, with TRBD1 identical over 9 bases. The CDR3 consists of 13 residues. Germline CDR1 is LNHDA and CDR2 is SQIVND (reference sequence). V shed 9 bases and J 5 bases; nucleotides not matched to a gene: 7. DNA for the CDR3: TGTGCCAGCCGGGACAGGGAGGGGACTGAAGCTTTCTTT. Residues: CASRDREGTEAFF.

This clone was recorded a few times. The chain couples TRBV4-1 to TRBJ1-6; 8 nucleotides align to TRBD1. The germline V gene has CDR1 MGHRA and CDR2 YSYEKL. There are 18 residues in the CDR3. V lost 6 bases and J lost 7; bases outside the gene matches: 17. The CDR3 DNA reads TGCGCCAGCAGACTCATGTGGCTACAGGGGGAATTAAATTCACCCCTCCACTTT. This codes for CASRLMWLQGELNSPLHF.